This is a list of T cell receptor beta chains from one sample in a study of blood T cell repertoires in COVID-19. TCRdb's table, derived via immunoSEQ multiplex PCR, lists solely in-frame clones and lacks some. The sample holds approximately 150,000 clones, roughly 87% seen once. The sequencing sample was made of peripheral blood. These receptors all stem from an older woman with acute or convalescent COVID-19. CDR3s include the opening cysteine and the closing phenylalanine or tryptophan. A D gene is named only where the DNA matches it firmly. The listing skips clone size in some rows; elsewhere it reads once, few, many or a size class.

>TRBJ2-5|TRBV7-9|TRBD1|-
CASSTQGQRQETQYF
TGTGCCAGCAGCACCCAGGGACAGCGACAAGAGACCCAGTACTTC
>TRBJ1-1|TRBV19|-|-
CASTLSGHSTTEAFF
TGTGCCAGTACCCTTTCGGGACACAGTACAACTGAAGCTTTCTTT
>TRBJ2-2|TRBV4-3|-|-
CASSQGGPNTGELFF
TGCGCCAGCAGCCAAGGGGGGCCGAACACCGGGGAGCTGTTTTTT
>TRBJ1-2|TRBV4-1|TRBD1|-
CASSQDMTGEFRGYTF
TGCGCCAGCAGCCAAGATATGACAGGGGAGTTCCGTGGCTACACCTTC
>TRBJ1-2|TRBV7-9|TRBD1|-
CASSFATGNYGYTF
TGTGCCAGCAGCTTCGCGACAGGGAACTATGGCTACACCTTC
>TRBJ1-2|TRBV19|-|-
CASSISGQRNYGYTF
TGTGCCAGTAGTATCTCCGGCCAGAGGAACTATGGCTACACCTTC
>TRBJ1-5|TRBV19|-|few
CASTPTGRGYSNQPQHF
TGTGCCAGTACTCCTACCGGCAGGGGATATAGCAATCAGCCCCAGCATTTT
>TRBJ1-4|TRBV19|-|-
CASSISGATNEKLFF
TGTGCCAGTAGTATTAGCGGAGCAACTAATGAAAAACTGTTTTTT
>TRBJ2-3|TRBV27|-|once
CASMRIASDTQYF
TGTGCCAGCATGAGGATAGCTTCGGATACGCAGTATTTT
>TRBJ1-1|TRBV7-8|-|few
CASSLGAGSAGEAFF
TGTGCCAGCAGCTTAGGGGCTGGTTCCGCCGGTGAAGCTTTCTTT
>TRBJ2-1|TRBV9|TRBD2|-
CASSVDAGATNEQFF
TGTGCCAGCAGCGTAGATGCGGGAGCTACCAATGAGCAGTTCTTC